These 32 T cell receptor beta chains were all obtained from the same sample, sequenced in a study of PD-1 blockade in classical Hodgkin lymphoma. Some clones are missing from TCRdb's copy, which holds only in-frame ones; the method was immunoSEQ multiplex PCR. The sample has tens of thousands of clones; 75% to 90% are singletons. Every single patient, without exception, relapsed after autologous stem cell transplantation, and brentuximab vedotin exposure varied. The sequenced sample was peripheral blood mononuclear cells (PBMCs), obtained at baseline. These receptors were obtained from a human donor with classical Hodgkin lymphoma.

The rearrangement links TRBV27 to TRBJ2-3; unclear D gene. The CDR3 extends over 12 amino acids. V was cut by 4 bases and J by 5 bases, with 7 bases left in between. The germline V gene encodes CDR1 MNHEY and CDR2 SMNVEV (reference sequence). The CDR3 here is CASSYMGDTQYF. The DNA of the CDR3 is TGTGCCAGCAGTTACATGGGAGATACGCAGTATTTT.

The rearrangement links TRBV27 to TRBJ2-7; perhaps TRBD1 as D (6 bases). V lost 6 bases and J lost 0, with 15 bases in between. Germline V lookup: CDR1 MNHEY, CDR2 SMNVEV (reference sequence). CDR3 size: 15 residues. This CDR3 is CASSPGQLTSYEQYF. CDR3 nucleotide sequence: TGTGCCAGCAGCCCCGGACAGCTCACCTCCTACGAGCAGTACTTC.

This clone was detected once. This sequence joins TRBV5-1 and TRBJ2-6; D is unclear. The CDR3 length is 15 residues. V was clipped by 1 base and J by 5 bases, with 10 bases between them. Germline V gene sequence: CDR1 SGHRS, CDR2 YFSETQ. The CDR3 sequence: CASSLRPLWANVLTF. The CDR3 nucleotides read TGCGCCAGCAGCTTGAGGCCTCTCTGGGCCAACGTCCTGACTTTC.

This chain joins TRBV6-5 and TRBJ2-3; D remains unclear. Germline lookup yields CDR1 MNHEY and CDR2 SVGAGI. Trimming left V 0 bases short and J 8 bases short, with 3 bases between. This CDR3 is built from 11 residues. CDR3 amino acids: CASSYSGTQYF. In nucleotides, the CDR3 is TGTGCCAGCAGTTACTCGGGTACGCAGTATTTT.

CDR3 sequence: CASSPPGLAGVDTQYF. CDR3 bases: TGTGCCAGCTCACCCCCCGGACTAGCGGGGGTGGATACGCAGTATTTT. The chain links TRBV18 to TRBJ2-3; 13 bases fit TRBD2. Germline V gene sequence: CDR1 KGHSH, CDR2 LQKENI. The CDR3 is 16 amino acids. The V and J ends lost 3 bases and 6 bases, in that order; junction bases with no gene match: 6.

V and J are TRBV9 and TRBJ1-1, with a possible D match to TRBD1 (5 bases). V shed 0 bases and J shed 12 bases, with 12 bases lying between them. CDR1 is SGDLS and CDR2 is YYNGEE in the germline V gene. This CDR3 region has 12 residues. The CDR3 reads CASSVEAGVTFF. The CDR3 region has the DNA TGTGCCAGCAGCGTAGAGGCGGGGGTTACTTTCTTT.

The chain recombines TRBV6-1 with TRBJ1-2; a weak D match, TRBD1 (5 bases). CDR3 length: 11 amino acids. Germline CDR1 and CDR2: MNHNS and SASEGT. Trimming took 8 bases from V and 7 from J, leaving 11 bases between them. The chain's CDR3 is CASSRASGYTF. CDR3 DNA: TGTGCCAGCTCCAGGGCGTCTGGCTACACCTTC.

The V gene is TRBV7-6, the J gene TRBJ1-2; D gene ambiguous. V lost 3 bases, J lost 5 bases, and 10 bases lay in between. The CDR3 consists of 13 residues. Germline values: CDR1 SGHVS, CDR2 FNYEAQ. The CDR3 bases are TGTGCCAGCAGCTTGCCCGGGCTTTATGGCTACACCTTC. Translated: CASSLPGLYGYTF.

The chain employs TRBV5-6 and TRBJ2-2, with a weak D call TRBD2 (5 bases). The CDR3 loop spans 14 amino acids. The germline V gene has CDR1 SGHDT and CDR2 YYEEEE. V was trimmed by 5 bases and J by 8 bases, leaving 16 bases between them. The CDR3 DNA sequence: TGTGCCAGCAGGAGGCAGGAGGCTTCGGGGGAGCTGTTTTTT. This encodes CASRRQEASGELFF. Filled out from reference TRBV5-6 and TRBJ2-2, the complete variable domain reads DAGVTQSPTHLIKTRGQQVTLRCSPKSGHDTVSWYQQALGQGPQFIFQYYEEEERQRGNFPDRFSGHQFPNYSSELNVNALLLGDSALYLCASRRQEASGELFFGEGSRLTVL.

This clone was recorded once. This chain uses TRBV27 with TRBJ2-7, with D tentatively TRBD1 (6 bases). Per the germline V gene, CDR1 is MNHEY and CDR2 is SMNVEV (reference sequence). The CDR3 is made up of 12 amino acids. Between the trimmed V and J ends, which lost 10 bases and 1 base, there was a span of 11 bases. CDR3 sequence: CATGQSSYEQYF. The CDR3 nucleotides read TGTGCCACGGGACAAAGTTCCTACGAGCAGTACTTC.

This clone was counted a few times. The chain joins TRBV4-1 to TRBJ2-1; no clear D. CDR1 and CDR2 from the germline V gene are MGHRA and YSYEKL. Trimming shortened V by 3 bases and J by 0 bases, and 12 bases separated the two germline ends. The CDR3 has 16 amino acids. Here the CDR3 DNA reads TGCGCCAGCAGCCAGATCGACATTCTCTCCTACAATGAGCAGTTCTTC. It encodes CASSQIDILSYNEQFF.

The V gene is TRBV10-3, the J gene TRBJ1-3; D not certain. The CDR3 extends over 13 amino acids. V was trimmed by 7 bases and J by 0 bases, leaving 7 bases between them. Germline-derived CDR1 and CDR2 are ENHRY and SYGVKD. The CDR3 sequence is CAITRSSGNTIYF. As DNA, the CDR3 is TGTGCCATCACTAGGAGCTCTGGAAACACCATATATTTT.

The gene calls are TRBV27 and TRBJ2-5; 7 bases map to TRBD2. This CDR3 comprises 13 residues. Looked up from germline, CDR1 is MNHEY and CDR2 is SMNVEV (reference sequence). V was pared by 2 bases and J by 9 bases, with 6 bases of the junction left unmatched. CDR3 coding DNA: TGTGCCAGCAGTTTAGGGGGTGGGGGGGCCCAGTACTTC. Translation gives CASSLGGGGAQYF.

This rearrangement joins TRBV30 to TRBJ1-2, with no clear D. CDR1 GTSNPN and CDR2 SVGIG come from the germline V gene (reference sequence). V lost 4 bases and J lost 7, with 7 bases in between. The CDR3 has 10 residues. As DNA, the CDR3 is TGTGCCTGGATGTGGGGTGGCTACACCTTC. The encoded protein is CAWMWGGYTF. The full variable domain, completed using reference TRBV30 and TRBJ1-2, is SQTIHQWPATLVQPVGSPLSLECTVEGTSNPNLYWYRQAAGRGLQLLFYSVGIGQISSEVPQNLSASRPQDRQFILSSKKLLLSDSGFYLCAWMWGGYTFGSGTRLTVV.

This chain links TRBV7-3 with TRBJ2-2; 7 bases map to TRBD1. With V trimmed by 5 bases and J by 5 bases, 2 bases remained unmatched. The CDR3 runs 13 residues. The germline CDR1 and CDR2 sequences are SGHTA and FQGTGA. The CDR3 region has the DNA TGTGCCAGCAGCGCACAGGGGACCGGGGAGCTGTTTTTT. Its translation: CASSAQGTGELFF. The full variable domain, its missing parts supplied by reference TRBV7-3 and TRBJ2-2, is GAGVSQTPSNKVTEKGKYVELRCDPISGHTALYWYRQSLGQGPEFLIYFQGTGAADDSGLPNDRFFAVRPEGSVSTLKIQRTERGDSAVYLCASSAQGTGELFFGEGSRLTVL.

The chain has TRBV6-5 and TRBJ1-6; the match to TRBD1 covers 9 bases. The CDR3 length is 15 residues. V gave up 5 bases and J gave up 5 bases; unmatched junction bases: 4. In germline, CDR1 is MNHEY, CDR2 SVGAGI. This CDR3 reads CASSRQGGNNSPLHF. CDR3 bases: TGTGCCAGCAGTCGACAGGGGGGAAATAATTCACCCCTCCACTTT.

J is TRBJ2-1 and V is TRBV19; 10 bases agree with TRBD1. V was pared by 4 bases and J by 8 bases, with 8 bases of the junction left unmatched. CDR1 and CDR2 from the germline V gene are LNHDA and SQIVND (reference sequence). The CDR3 sequence is 15 residues long. As DNA, the CDR3 is TGTGCCAGTAGTAGACCGGGACAGGGGATCCATGAGCAGTTCTTC. It yields the protein CASSRPGQGIHEQFF.

The V and J genes are TRBV27 and TRBJ2-2; the D is unclear. Looked up from germline, CDR1 is MNHEY and CDR2 is SMNVEV (reference sequence). The germline V and J ends were trimmed by 7 bases and 1 base, with 16 bases remaining between them. The CDR3 is made up of 16 amino acids. The CDR3 nucleotides are TGTGCCAGCACATTCCTTGGCCTTCTGAACACCGGGGAGCTGTTTTTT. This encodes CASTFLGLLNTGELFF.

The chain links TRBV5-6 to TRBJ1-1, with 9 nucleotides matching TRBD1. This CDR3 comprises 15 residues. Germline trimming cut 4 bases from V and 1 base from J; bases unmatched to any gene: 5. The V gene's germline CDR1 is SGHDT and CDR2 YYEEEE. In nucleotides, the CDR3 is TGTGCCAGCAGCCGGGACAGGGTTCGGAACACTGAAGCTTTCTTT. Encoded protein: CASSRDRVRNTEAFF.

This clone has a single count. The chain uses TRBV5-1 and TRBJ1-1; unclear D gene. V lost 4 bases, J lost 4 bases, and 8 bases lay in between. The CDR3 covers 12 residues. Germline lookup yields CDR1 SGHRS and CDR2 YFSETQ. CDR3 in amino acids: CASSRSSTEAFF. In DNA form, the CDR3 reads TGCGCCAGCAGCCGGTCCTCCACTGAAGCTTTCTTT.

This clone was seen a single time. The V gene is TRBV5-6, the J gene TRBJ2-1; 8 bases line up with TRBD1. The CDR3 sequence is 14 residues long. The J segment lost 2 bases and the V segment lost 4 bases, leaving 2 bases of the junction unmatched. Per the germline V gene, CDR1 is SGHDT and CDR2 is YYEEEE. CDR3 sequence reads: CASSQGAPYNEQFF. The CDR3 region has the DNA TGTGCCAGCAGCCAGGGGGCACCCTACAATGAGCAGTTCTTC.

The V gene is TRBV7-6, the J gene TRBJ2-3, with D unresolved. The CDR3 length is 15 residues. CDR1 and CDR2 from the germline V gene are SGHVS and FNYEAQ. Trimming cost V 2 bases and J 1 base, with 10 bases left between them. This CDR3 reads CASSLLSVGTDTQYF. CDR3 in DNA: TGTGCCAGCAGCTTATTGTCGGTAGGCACAGATACGCAGTATTTT.

This sequence joins TRBV14 and TRBJ2-7; no clear D gene. Trimming took 0 bases from V and 3 from J, leaving 12 bases between them. This CDR3 region has 15 residues. Germline CDR1 SGHDN, CDR2 FVKESK. The CDR3 reads CASSQESGPNYEQYF. The DNA for the CDR3 is TGTGCCAGCAGCCAAGAGTCCGGACCCAACTACGAGCAGTACTTC.

J is TRBJ1-6 and V is TRBV4-1; TRBD1 is a possible D gene (5 bases). Germline CDR1 and CDR2: MGHRA and YSYEKL. The ends were cut back, 0 bases at V and 11 bases at J, with 11 bases in the middle. This CDR3 contains 14 residues. CDR3 amino acids: CASSQERQLTPLHF. The DNA of the CDR3 is TGCGCCAGCAGCCAAGAAAGACAGTTAACACCCCTCCACTTT.

This sequence joins TRBV11-2 and TRBJ1-2; D may be TRBD1 (5 bases). The CDR3 consists of 14 residues. The V gene's germline CDR1 is SGHAT and CDR2 FQNNGV. The V end was cut by 1 base, the J end by 8 bases, with 14 bases between. The CDR3: CASSLVLQGQGYTF. Here the CDR3 DNA reads TGTGCCAGCAGCTTAGTACTTCAGGGCCAAGGCTACACCTTC.

This sequence joins TRBV5-1 and TRBJ2-1, with D uncertain. V was shortened by 6 bases and J by 0 bases, with 16 bases between the two germline ends. Germline CDR1 reads SGHRS; CDR2 reads YFSETQ. The CDR3 runs to 16 residues. The CDR3 DNA sequence: TGCGCCAGCACCCGCCACTTTTTTATCTCCTACAATGAGCAGTTCTTC. Translated: CASTRHFFISYNEQFF. The full variable domain, in which reference TRBV5-1 and TRBJ2-1 provide the parts outside the CDR3, is KAGVTQTPRYLIKTRGQQVTLSCSPISGHRSVSWYQQTPGQGLQFLFEYFSETQRNKGNFPGRFSGRQFSNSRSEMNVSTLELGDSALYLCASTRHFFISYNEQFFGPGTRLTVL.

The gene calls are TRBV5-1 and TRBJ1-4; the D is unclear. This CDR3 is built from 15 residues. V lost 7 bases and J lost 5, with 18 bases in between. Germline V gene sequence: CDR1 SGHRS, CDR2 YFSETQ. CDR3 in DNA: TGCGCCAGCTCGGACCGACAAAACCACAATGAAAAACTGTTTTTT. It encodes CASSDRQNHNEKLFF.

J is TRBJ2-5 and V is TRBV18, with TRBD2 matching 13 bases. The CDR3 extends over 16 amino acids. Germline-derived CDR1 and CDR2 are KGHSH and LQKENI. The trim removed 4 bases at V and 2 bases at J, leaving 4 bases unmatched. The CDR3 region is CASSLMTSGGQETQYF. CDR3 sequence (DNA): TGTGCCAGCTCACTTATGACTAGCGGGGGGCAAGAGACCCAGTACTTC.

This clone has only a few counts. The chain joins TRBV7-8 to TRBJ2-2; D remains unclear. Germline CDR1 reads SGHVS; CDR2 reads FQNEAQ. The CDR3 consists of 13 residues. V gave up 3 bases and J gave up 3 bases, with 5 bases separating them. The CDR3 DNA follows: TGTGCCAGCAGCTTGGGGTACACCGGGGAGCTGTTTTTT. Translating gives CASSLGYTGELFF.

The genes are TRBV30 and TRBJ1-2; 7 bases map to TRBD1. The length of the CDR3 is 13 residues. Germline CDR1 reads GTSNPN; CDR2 reads SVGIG (reference sequence). V trimming: 3 bases; J trimming: 8 bases; junction bases outside the gene matches: 9. The CDR3, as DNA: TGTGCCTGGAGGGGGCAGGGGGATATGGGCTACACCTTC. Translated: CAWRGQGDMGYTF.

V and J are TRBV2 and TRBJ2-7, with 12 bases fitting TRBD2. The CDR3 covers 15 residues. Trimming at V came to 4 bases and at J to 7 bases, leaving 8 bases not matched to a gene. Germline CDR1 is SNHLY and CDR2 is FYNNEI. Here the CDR3 reads CASSASGGAQGEQYF. The CDR3 DNA reads TGTGCCAGCAGTGCTAGCGGGGGGGCCCAGGGGGAGCAGTACTTC.

The CDR3 reads CASSFRTPFVEKLFF. The CDR3 DNA reads TGTGCCAGCAGCTTCAGGACGCCTTTTGTTGAAAAACTGTTTTTT. The chain recombines TRBV5-6 with TRBJ1-4; D gene unclear. The CDR3 loop spans 15 amino acids. V gave up 2 bases and J gave up 7 bases, with 15 bases separating them. Looked up from germline, CDR1 is SGHDT and CDR2 is YYEEEE. Drawing the rest from reference TRBV5-6 and TRBJ1-4, the complete variable domain is DAGVTQSPTHLIKTRGQQVTLRCSPKSGHDTVSWYQQALGQGPQFIFQYYEEEERQRGNFPDRFSGHQFPNYSSELNVNALLLGDSALYLCASSFRTPFVEKLFFGSGTQLSVL.